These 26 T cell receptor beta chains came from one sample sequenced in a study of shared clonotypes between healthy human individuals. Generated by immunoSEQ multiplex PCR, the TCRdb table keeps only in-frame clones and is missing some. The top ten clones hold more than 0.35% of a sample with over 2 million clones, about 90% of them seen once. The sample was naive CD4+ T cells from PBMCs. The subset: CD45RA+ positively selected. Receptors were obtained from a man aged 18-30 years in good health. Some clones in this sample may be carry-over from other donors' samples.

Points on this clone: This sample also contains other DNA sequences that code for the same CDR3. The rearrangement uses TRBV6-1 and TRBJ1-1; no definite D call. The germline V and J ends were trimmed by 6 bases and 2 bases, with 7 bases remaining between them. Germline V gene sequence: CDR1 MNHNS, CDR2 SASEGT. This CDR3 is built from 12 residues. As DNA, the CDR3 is TGTGCCAGCAGCCGACCAAACACTGAAGCTTTCTTT. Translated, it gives CASSRPNTEAFF.

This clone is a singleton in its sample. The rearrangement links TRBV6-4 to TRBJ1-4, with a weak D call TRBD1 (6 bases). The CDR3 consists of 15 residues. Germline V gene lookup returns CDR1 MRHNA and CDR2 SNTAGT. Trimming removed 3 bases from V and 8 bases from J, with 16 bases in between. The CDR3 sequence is CASSEGGGPLEKLFF. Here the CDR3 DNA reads TGTGCCAGCAGTGAAGGAGGGGGTCCTCTGGAAAAACTGTTTTTT.

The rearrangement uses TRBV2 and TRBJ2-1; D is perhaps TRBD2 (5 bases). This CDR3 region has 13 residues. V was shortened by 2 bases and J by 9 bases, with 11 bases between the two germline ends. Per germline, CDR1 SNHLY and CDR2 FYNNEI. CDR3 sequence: CASSESREGEQFF. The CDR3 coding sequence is TGTGCCAGCAGTGAAAGCAGAGAGGGTGAGCAGTTCTTC.

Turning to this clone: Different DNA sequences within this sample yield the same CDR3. In nucleotides, the CDR3 is TGCGCCAGCAGCCATGGACAGGGGTACGAGCAGTACTTC. Translating it yields CASSHGQGYEQYF. The rearrangement uses TRBV4-1 and TRBJ2-7; 9 nucleotides agree with TRBD1. Germline V gives CDR1 MGHRA, CDR2 YSYEKL. The CDR3 is 13 amino acids. V shed 3 bases and J 4 bases; nucleotides not matched to a gene: 1.

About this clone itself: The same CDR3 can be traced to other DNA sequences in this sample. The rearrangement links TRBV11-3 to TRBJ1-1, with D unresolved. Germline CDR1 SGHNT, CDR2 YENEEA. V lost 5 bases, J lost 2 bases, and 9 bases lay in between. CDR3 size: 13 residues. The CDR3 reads CASSLGANTEAFF. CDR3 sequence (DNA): TGTGCCAGCAGCCTAGGAGCAAACACTGAAGCTTTCTTT. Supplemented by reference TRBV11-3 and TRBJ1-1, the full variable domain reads EAGVVQSPRYKIIEKKQPVAFWCNPISGHNTLYWYLQNLGQGPELLIRYENEEAVDDSQLPKDRFSAERLKGVDSTLKIQPAELGDSAVYLCASSLGANTEAFFGQGTRLTVV.

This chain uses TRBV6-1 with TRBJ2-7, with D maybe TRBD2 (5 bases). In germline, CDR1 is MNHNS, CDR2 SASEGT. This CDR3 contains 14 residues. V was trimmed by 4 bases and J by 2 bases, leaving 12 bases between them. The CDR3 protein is CASSVERQTYEQYF. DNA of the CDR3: TGTGCCAGCAGTGTGGAGCGGCAGACCTACGAGCAGTACTTC.

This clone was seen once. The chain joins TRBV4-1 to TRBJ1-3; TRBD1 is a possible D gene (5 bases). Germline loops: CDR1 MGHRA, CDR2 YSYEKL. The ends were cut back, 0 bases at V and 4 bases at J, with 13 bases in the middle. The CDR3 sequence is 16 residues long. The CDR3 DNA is TGCGCCAGCAGCCAAGACAGGTGGGGGTACGGAAACACCATATATTTT. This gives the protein CASSQDRWGYGNTIYF.

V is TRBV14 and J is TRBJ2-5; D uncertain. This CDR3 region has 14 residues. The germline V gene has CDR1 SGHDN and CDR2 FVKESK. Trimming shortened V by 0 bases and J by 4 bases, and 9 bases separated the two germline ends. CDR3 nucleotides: TGTGCCAGCAGCCAAGATATGAGTAGAGAGACCCAGTACTTC. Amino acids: CASSQDMSRETQYF.

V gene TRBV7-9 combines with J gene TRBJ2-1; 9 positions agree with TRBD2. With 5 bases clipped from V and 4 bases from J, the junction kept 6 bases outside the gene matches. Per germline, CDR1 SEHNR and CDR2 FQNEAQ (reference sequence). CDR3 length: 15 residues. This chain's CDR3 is CASSLSGSTYNEQFF. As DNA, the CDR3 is TGTGCCAGCAGCCTTAGCGGGAGTACTTACAATGAGCAGTTCTTC.

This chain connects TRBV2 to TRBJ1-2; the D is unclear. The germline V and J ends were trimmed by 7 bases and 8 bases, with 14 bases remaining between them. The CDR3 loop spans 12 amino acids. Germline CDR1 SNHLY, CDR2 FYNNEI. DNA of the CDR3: TGTGCCAGCAATCCCACGAGTTGGGGCTACACCTTC. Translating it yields CASNPTSWGYTF.

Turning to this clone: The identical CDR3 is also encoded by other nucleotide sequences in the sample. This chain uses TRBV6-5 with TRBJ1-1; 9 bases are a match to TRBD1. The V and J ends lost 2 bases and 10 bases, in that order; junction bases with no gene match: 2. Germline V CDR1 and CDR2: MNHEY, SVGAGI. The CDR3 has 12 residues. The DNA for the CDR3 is TGTGCCAGCAGTTACCCGGGACAGGGAGCTTTCTTT. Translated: CASSYPGQGAFF.

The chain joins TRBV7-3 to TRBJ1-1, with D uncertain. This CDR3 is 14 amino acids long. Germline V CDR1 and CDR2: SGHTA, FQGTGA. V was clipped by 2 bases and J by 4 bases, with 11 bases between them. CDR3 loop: CASSLGGKGTEAFF. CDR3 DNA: TGTGCCAGCAGCTTAGGAGGGAAGGGCACTGAAGCTTTCTTT.

CDR3 loop: CASSLTGDPYEQYF. CDR3 nucleotide sequence: TGCGCCAGCAGCCTCACAGGGGATCCCTACGAGCAGTACTTC. V is TRBV4-1 and J is TRBJ2-7, with 7 bases that match TRBD1. The CDR3 totals 14 residues. Germline V gene data show CDR1 as MGHRA and CDR2 as YSYEKL. The J segment lost 2 bases and the V segment lost 4 bases, leaving 5 bases of the junction unmatched.

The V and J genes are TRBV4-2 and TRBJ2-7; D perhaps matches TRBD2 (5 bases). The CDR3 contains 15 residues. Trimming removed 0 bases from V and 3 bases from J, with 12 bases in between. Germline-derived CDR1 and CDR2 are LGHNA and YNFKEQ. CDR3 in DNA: TGTGCCAGCAGCCAAGATCCTGGACTCGTCTACGAGCAGTACTTC. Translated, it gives CASSQDPGLVYEQYF.

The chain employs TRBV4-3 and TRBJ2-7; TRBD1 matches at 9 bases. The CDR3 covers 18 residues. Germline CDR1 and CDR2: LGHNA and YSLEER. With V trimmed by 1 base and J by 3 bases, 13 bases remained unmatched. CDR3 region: CASSQAPVTGQGRYEQYF. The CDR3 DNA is TGCGCCAGCAGCCAAGCACCCGTAACGGGACAGGGACGCTACGAGCAGTACTTC.

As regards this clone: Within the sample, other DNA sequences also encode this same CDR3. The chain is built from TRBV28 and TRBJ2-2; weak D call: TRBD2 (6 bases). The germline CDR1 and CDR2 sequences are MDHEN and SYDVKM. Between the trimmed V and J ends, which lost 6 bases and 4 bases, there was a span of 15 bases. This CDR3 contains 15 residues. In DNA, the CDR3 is TGTGCCAGCAGCTCAGGAGGGGCGGGCACCGGGGAGCTGTTTTTT. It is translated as CASSSGGAGTGELFF.

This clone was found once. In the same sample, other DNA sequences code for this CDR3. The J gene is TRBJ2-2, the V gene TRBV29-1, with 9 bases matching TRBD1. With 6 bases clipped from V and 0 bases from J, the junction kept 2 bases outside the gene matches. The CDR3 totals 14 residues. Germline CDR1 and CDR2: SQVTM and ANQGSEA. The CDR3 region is CSVRTGANTGELFF. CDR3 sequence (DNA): TGCAGCGTCCGGACAGGGGCGAACACCGGGGAGCTGTTTTTT.

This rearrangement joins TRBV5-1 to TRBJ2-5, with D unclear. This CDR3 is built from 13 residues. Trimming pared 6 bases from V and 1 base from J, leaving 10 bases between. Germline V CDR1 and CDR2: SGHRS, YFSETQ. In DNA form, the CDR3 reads TGCGCCAGCACCGCGGTTGTCCAAGAGACCCAGTACTTC. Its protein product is CASTAVVQETQYF.

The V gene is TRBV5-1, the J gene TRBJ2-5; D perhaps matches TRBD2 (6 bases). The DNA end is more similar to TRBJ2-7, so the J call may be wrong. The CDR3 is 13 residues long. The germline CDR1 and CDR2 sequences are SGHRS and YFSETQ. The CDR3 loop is CASGAGTSYEQYF. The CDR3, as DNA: TGCGCCAGCGGAGCCGGGACTTCCTACGAGCAGTACTTC.

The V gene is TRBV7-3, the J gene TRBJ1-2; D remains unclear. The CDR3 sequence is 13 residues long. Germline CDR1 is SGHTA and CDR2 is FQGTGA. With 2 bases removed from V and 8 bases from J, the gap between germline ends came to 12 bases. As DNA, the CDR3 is TGTGCCAGCAGCTTATATGGAGGTGGAGGCTACACCTTC. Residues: CASSLYGGGGYTF.

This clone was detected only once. The DNA of the CDR3 is TGCGCCAGCAGCTTGGCCACGGTGGGGGGCGTAAAGGTCGAGGAAAAACTGTTTTTT. Protein: CASSLATVGGVKVEEKLFF. This chain uses TRBV5-1 with TRBJ1-4, with D possibly matching TRBD1 (6 bases). CDR3 size: 19 residues. Germline V gives CDR1 SGHRS, CDR2 YFSETQ. V was clipped by 0 bases and J by 8 bases, with 26 bases between them.

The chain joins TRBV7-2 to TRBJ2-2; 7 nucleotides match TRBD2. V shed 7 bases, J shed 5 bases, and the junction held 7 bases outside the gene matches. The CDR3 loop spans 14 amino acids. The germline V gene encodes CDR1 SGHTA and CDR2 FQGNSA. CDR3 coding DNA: TGTGCCAGCACACGGACTAGAGATACCGGGGAGCTGTTTTTT. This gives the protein CASTRTRDTGELFF.

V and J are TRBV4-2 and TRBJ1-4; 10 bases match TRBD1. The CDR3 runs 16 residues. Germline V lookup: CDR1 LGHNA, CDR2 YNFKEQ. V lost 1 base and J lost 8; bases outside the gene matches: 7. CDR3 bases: TGTGCCAGCAGCCAAGGACAGGGGGCGGATAAAGAAAAACTGTTTTTT. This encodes CASSQGQGADKEKLFF.

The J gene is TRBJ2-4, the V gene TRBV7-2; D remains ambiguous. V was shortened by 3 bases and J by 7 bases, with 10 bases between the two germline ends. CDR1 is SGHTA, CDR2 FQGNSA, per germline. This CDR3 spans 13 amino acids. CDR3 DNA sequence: TGTGCCAGCAGCTTCCGGGCGGAGAACATTCAGTACTTC. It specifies CASSFRAENIQYF. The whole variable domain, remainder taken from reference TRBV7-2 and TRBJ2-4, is GAGVSQSPSNKVTEKGKDVELRCDPISGHTALYWYRQSLGQGLEFLIYFQGNSAPDKSGLPSDRFSAERTGGSVSTLTIQRTQQEDSAVYLCASSFRAENIQYFGAGTRLSVL.

CDR3 sequence (DNA): TGCGCCAGCAGCTTGCTGGGTCACCCTGACACTGAAGCTTTCTTT. Protein product: CASSLLGHPDTEAFF. The chain combines TRBV5-1 with TRBJ1-1; unclear D gene. The CDR3 runs to 15 residues. V lost 1 base, J lost 3 bases, and 13 bases lay in between. Per germline, CDR1 SGHRS and CDR2 YFSETQ.

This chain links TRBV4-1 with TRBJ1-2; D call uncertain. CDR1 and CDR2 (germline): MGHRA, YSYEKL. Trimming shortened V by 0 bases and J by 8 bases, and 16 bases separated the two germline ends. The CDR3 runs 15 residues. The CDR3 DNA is TGCGCCAGCAGCCAAGATGATAGGTGGCCGGGAGGCTACACCTTC. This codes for CASSQDDRWPGGYTF.